One and the same sample provided the 10 T cell receptor beta chains below, sequenced in a study of blood T cell repertoires in COVID-19. The repertoire was sequenced with immunoSEQ multiplex PCR; TCRdb's copy has only in-frame clones and lacks some. The sample yields 200,000 to 300,000 clones, approximately 91% seen once. The sequenced sample was peripheral blood. These receptor sequences come from a woman aged 25 to 39 with acute or convalescent COVID-19.

The gene calls are TRBV12-3 or TRBV12-4 and TRBJ2-3; the D is unclear. V lost 6 bases, J lost 6 bases, and 7 bases lay in between. There are 11 residues in the CDR3. The CDR3 DNA reads as TGTGCCAGCAGCCCCGCGGATACGCAGTATTTT. Protein product: CASSPADTQYF.

The CDR3 is CAISELGLAGETQYF. CDR3 nucleotides: TGTGCCATCAGTGAGTTGGGACTAGCGGGAGAGACCCAGTACTTC. The chain is built from TRBV10-3 and TRBJ2-5; 12 nucleotides align to TRBD2. Germline loops: CDR1 ENHRY, CDR2 SYGVKD. CDR3 length: 15 amino acids. V gave up 1 base and J gave up 4 bases; unmatched junction bases: 1.

This clone was counted between two and nine times. This chain connects TRBV24-1 to TRBJ1-2, with D perhaps TRBD1 (5 bases). CDR1 is KGHDR, CDR2 SFDVKD, per germline. The CDR3 sequence is 16 residues long. The V and J ends lost 0 bases and 8 bases respectively, with 18 bases between them. CDR3 in DNA: TGTGCCACCAGTGATTTGTGGACACAGCGTTTCGAGGGCTACACCTTC. Residues: CATSDLWTQRFEGYTF.

The chain uses TRBV2 and TRBJ1-6; D gene uncertain. Trimming cost V 6 bases and J 7 bases, with 10 bases left between them. CDR3 size: 13 residues. Germline V gene sequence: CDR1 SNHLY, CDR2 FYNNEI. The CDR3 nucleotides read TGTGCCAGCAGGGGCGATCTAAATTCACCCCTCCACTTT. Protein product: CASRGDLNSPLHF.

The J gene is TRBJ2-1, the V gene TRBV19; perhaps TRBD2 as D (5 bases). The CDR3 loop spans 15 amino acids. Germline CDR1 and CDR2: LNHDA and SQIVND (reference sequence). The V end was cut by 3 bases, the J end by 4 bases, with 13 bases between. CDR3 region: CASSMDLARYNEQFF. DNA of the CDR3: TGTGCCAGTAGTATGGACTTAGCCCGATACAATGAGCAGTTCTTC.

Only a few counts were recorded for this clone. The gene calls are TRBV2 and TRBJ1-2; D is perhaps TRBD1 (5 bases). Germline V gene sequence: CDR1 SNHLY, CDR2 FYNNEI. Trimming shortened V by 2 bases and J by 1 base, and 5 bases separated the two germline ends. CDR3 length: 13 amino acids. The CDR3 DNA is TGTGCCAGCAGTGAAAGGGGTAACTATGGCTACACCTTC. This sequence encodes CASSERGNYGYTF.

With respect to this clone: Other DNA sequences in the sample encode the same CDR3. The DNA of the CDR3 is TGTGCCAGCAGCGTAGCACAGGGGAATGAAAAACTGTTTTTT. It encodes CASSVAQGNEKLFF. The rearrangement links TRBV9 to TRBJ1-4; 7 bases match TRBD1. There are 14 residues in the CDR3. Germline loops: CDR1 SGDLS, CDR2 YYNGEE. V dropped 0 bases and J dropped 5; count of bases not matched to a gene: 1.

This clone was observed once. V usage is TRBV7-2 and J usage is TRBJ2-3; 12 bases line up with TRBD2. Germline CDR1 is SGHTA and CDR2 is FQGNSA. The CDR3 has 15 amino acids. V lost 2 bases, J lost 5 bases, and 2 bases stayed unmatched. The CDR3 reads CASSLSSGRGDTQYF. In DNA, the CDR3 is TGTGCCAGCAGCTTATCTAGCGGGAGGGGAGATACGCAGTATTTT. Together with reference TRBV7-2 and TRBJ2-3, the CDR3 gives the full variable domain: GAGVSQSPSNKVTEKGKDVELRCDPISGHTALYWYRQSLGQGLEFLIYFQGNSAPDKSGLPSDRFSAERTGGSVSTLTIQRTQQEDSAVYLCASSLSSGRGDTQYFGPGTRLTVL.

This clone was detected a few times. The chain links TRBV27 to TRBJ2-7; TRBD2 matches 7 bases. Germline CDR1 and CDR2: MNHEY and SMNVEV (reference sequence). This CDR3 spans 14 amino acids. V lost 1 base to trimming and J lost 5 bases; unmatched junction nucleotides: 5. CDR3 protein: CASSLYRGRDEQYF. The CDR3, as DNA: TGTGCCAGCAGTTTATACCGTGGGAGGGACGAGCAGTACTTC.

The J gene is TRBJ2-2, the V gene TRBV24-1; 10 positions agree with TRBD2. With 7 bases clipped from V and 6 bases from J, the junction kept 1 base outside the gene matches. This CDR3 has 13 amino acids. Germline assignment: CDR1 KGHDR and CDR2 SFDVKD. DNA for the CDR3: TGTGCCACCAGCCTAGCGGGAGCCGGGGAGCTGTTTTTT. Amino acids: CATSLAGAGELFF.